This entry describes one T cell receptor (beta chain). Its specificity is unknown. The table came from immunoSEQ multiplex PCR; TCRdb's copy has only in-frame clones and leaves some out. The top ten clones hold approximately 23% of a sample with 12,000 or so clones, approximately 81% of them seen once. This sample was included in a study of T cells in localized non-small cell lung cancer. Study-level results: Of the tissues analyzed, uninvolved adjacent lung showed maximal T cell clonality, greater than tumor. Blood T cell density predicted longer survival; adjacent-lung clonality, shorter. Analysis by sequencing included only one tumor region, so heterogeneity remains possible. Of the top 100 tumor clones, median 57 were in adjacent lung, some 29 among its top 100.

CDR1 and CDR2 (germline): SGHAT, FQDESV (reference sequence). This CDR3 has 13 amino acids. Losses at the gene ends were 7 bases for V and 5 bases for J; bases not matched to a gene: 7. This chain connects TRBV11-1 to TRBJ1-2, with TRBD1 identical over 7 bases. This specimen consisted of peripheral blood, obtained before any cancer treatment. This sequence was found in a male donor older than 55 with stage I lung adenocarcinoma. CDR3 bases: TGTGCCAGCAATGAACAGGGGAATTATGGCTACACCTTC. It encodes CASNEQGNYGYTF. The full variable domain, completed using reference TRBV11-1 and TRBJ1-2, is EAEVAQSPRYKITEKSQAVAFWCDPISGHATLYWYRQILGQGPELLVQFQDESVVDDSQLPKDRFSAERLKGVDSTLKIQPAELGDSAMYLCASNEQGNYGYTFGSGTRLTVV.